A selection of T cell receptor beta chains follows, all from one sample in a study of T cells after yellow fever vaccination. TCRdb redid the calling of the 5' RACE reads with MiXCR, one entry per CDR3 protein. The sample has about 630,000 distinct CDR3 sequences, approximately 13% seen once. Here the sequenced sample was PBMCs, taken on the day of the yellow fever booster vaccination. The source is a man under 40 who received the YFV17D yellow fever vaccine. Both conserved end residues are part of each CDR3. Each record gives: clone size, V gene, J gene, D gene, CDR3 protein, CDR3 DNA. D genes are given only for firm matches. Clone sizes are given selectively: once, few, many, or a class where the clone is expanded.

clone_size: few
v_call: TRBV5-1
j_call: TRBJ2-7
d_call: -
cdr3_aa: CASSLAEETDEQYF
cdr3_nt: TGCGCCAGCAGCTTGGCCGAAGAGACCGACGAGCAGTACTTC

clone_size: many
v_call: TRBV7-2
j_call: TRBJ1-1
d_call: -
cdr3_aa: CASSFLNTEAFF
cdr3_nt: TGTGCCAGCAGTTTCCTGAACACTGAAGCTTTCTTT

clone_size: -
v_call: TRBV24-1
j_call: TRBJ2-7
d_call: -
cdr3_aa: CATSDLGWRSYEQYF
cdr3_nt: TGTGCCACCAGTGATTTGGGCTGGCGCTCCTACGAGCAGTACTTC

clone_size: few
v_call: TRBV2
j_call: TRBJ2-4
d_call: -
cdr3_aa: CASNTLQGNIQYF
cdr3_nt: TGTGCCAGCAATACCCTACAGGGTAACATTCAGTACTTC

clone_size: -
v_call: TRBV11-2
j_call: TRBJ2-7
d_call: -
cdr3_aa: CASSLSGVREQYF
cdr3_nt: TGTGCCAGCAGCTTGAGTGGGGTCCGCGAGCAGTACTTC

clone_size: -
v_call: TRBV4-3
j_call: TRBJ2-7
d_call: TRBD1
cdr3_aa: CASSNGQGARYEQYF
cdr3_nt: TGCGCCAGCAGCAACGGACAGGGGGCGCGGTACGAGCAGTACTTC

clone_size: -
v_call: TRBV5-1
j_call: TRBJ1-1
d_call: -
cdr3_aa: CASSGEVTEAFF
cdr3_nt: TGCGCCAGCAGCGGGGAGGTCACTGAAGCTTTCTTT

clone_size: many
v_call: TRBV20-1
j_call: TRBJ1-5
d_call: -
cdr3_aa: CSARVGNSNQPQHF
cdr3_nt: TGCAGTGCTAGAGTAGGGAATAGCAATCAGCCCCAGCATTTT

clone_size: -
v_call: TRBV18
j_call: TRBJ1-1
d_call: TRBD1
cdr3_aa: CASSFRTGPNTEAFF
cdr3_nt: TGTGCCAGCTCATTCAGGACAGGGCCGAACACTGAAGCTTTCTTT

clone_size: -
v_call: TRBV7-6
j_call: TRBJ2-5
d_call: -
cdr3_aa: CASSQGAGLETQYF
cdr3_nt: TGTGCCAGCAGCCAGGGTGCGGGGTTGGAGACCCAGTACTTC

clone_size: few
v_call: TRBV10-2
j_call: TRBJ2-7
d_call: TRBD1
cdr3_aa: CASSRGQGAEQYF
cdr3_nt: TGCGCCAGCAGTAGGGGACAGGGGGCCGAGCAGTACTTC

clone_size: few
v_call: TRBV24-1
j_call: TRBJ2-7
d_call: -
cdr3_aa: CATSDPDSYEQYF
cdr3_nt: TGTGCCACCAGTGATCCAGACTCCTACGAGCAGTACTTC

clone_size: -
v_call: TRBV5-1
j_call: TRBJ1-6
d_call: TRBD1
cdr3_aa: CASSLAPGQNNSPLHF
cdr3_nt: TGCGCCAGCAGCTTGGCACCGGGACAGAATAATTCACCCCTCCACTTT